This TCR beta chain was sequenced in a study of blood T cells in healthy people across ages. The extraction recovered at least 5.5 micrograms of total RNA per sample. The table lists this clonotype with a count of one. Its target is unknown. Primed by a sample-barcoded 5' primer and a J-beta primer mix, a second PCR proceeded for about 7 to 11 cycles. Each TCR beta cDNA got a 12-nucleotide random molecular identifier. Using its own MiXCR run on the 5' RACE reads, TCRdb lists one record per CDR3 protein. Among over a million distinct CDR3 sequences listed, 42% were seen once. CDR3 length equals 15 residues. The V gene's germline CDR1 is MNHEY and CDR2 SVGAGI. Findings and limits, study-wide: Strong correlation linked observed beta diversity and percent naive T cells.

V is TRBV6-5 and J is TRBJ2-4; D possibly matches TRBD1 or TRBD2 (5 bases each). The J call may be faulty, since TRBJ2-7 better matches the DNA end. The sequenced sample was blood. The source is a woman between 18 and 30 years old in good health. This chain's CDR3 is CASSLGVSFWYEQYF. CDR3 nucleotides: TGTGCCAGCAGCCTGGGGGTGAGCTTTTGGTACGAGCAGTACTTC.